These 16 T cell receptor beta chains were sequenced from one sample in a study of blood T cell repertoires in COVID-19 (TCRdb year 2020). Libraries were constructed by the immunoSEQ multiplex PCR assay. This immuneACCESS table, as held by TCRdb, lists in-frame sequences with V and J called but not all clones. Of the missing ones, under half trace to an unresolved V gene in checked studies; the others have no known cause. The sample yields 200,000 to 250,000 clones; 80% to 85% were counted once. The leading ten clones occupy approximately 3% of the sample. Specimen: peripheral blood. Every receptor here comes from a young woman who had recovered from COVID-19.

In DNA, the CDR3 is TGTGCCAGTAGCGGAGGGTACTCTGGGGCCAACGTCCTGACTTTC. It translates to CASSGGYSGANVLTF. The genes are TRBV19 and TRBJ2-6, with a possible D match to TRBD2 (6 bases). V lost 6 bases and J lost 0, with 9 bases in between. Germline V gives CDR1 LNHDA, CDR2 SQIVND (reference sequence). This CDR3 has 15 residues. Complete variable domain (other parts from reference TRBV19 and TRBJ2-6): DGGITQSPKYLFRKEGQNVTLSCEQNLNHDAMYWYRQDPGQGLRLIYYSQIVNDFQKGDIAEGYSVSREKKESFPLTVTSAQKNPTAFYLCASSGGYSGANVLTFGAGSRLTVL.

This clone was detected once. The genes are TRBV4-2 and TRBJ2-1; no clear D. Germline V CDR1 and CDR2: LGHNA, YNFKEQ. The CDR3 contains 19 residues. Trimming took 0 bases from V and 3 from J, leaving 21 bases between them. The CDR3 coding sequence is TGTGCCAGCAGCCAAGATTCGCGACTCTCCGTACGCCTCTACAATGAGCAGTTCTTC. Its protein is CASSQDSRLSVRLYNEQFF.

The chain recombines TRBV28 with TRBJ2-7, with 11 bases identical to TRBD2. The CDR3 loop spans 14 amino acids. Trimming took 3 bases from V and 6 from J; bases not matched to a gene: 4. CDR1 is MDHEN, CDR2 SYDVKM, per germline. The CDR3 nucleotides read TGTGCCAGCAGTTTGACTAGCGGGATAAGCGAGCAGTACTTC. Translated, it gives CASSLTSGISEQYF.

This clone was seen just once. The rearrangement joins TRBV7-9 to TRBJ2-1; D is possibly TRBD2 (6 bases). V gave up 2 bases and J gave up 5 bases, with 10 bases separating them. Germline-derived CDR1 and CDR2 are SEHNR and FQNEAQ (reference sequence). This CDR3 is 14 amino acids long. The CDR3 coding sequence is TGTGCCAGCAGCTTATCTAGCGCCGACAATGAGCAGTTCTTC. Translated, it gives CASSLSSADNEQFF.

This clone was seen once. The CDR3 sequence: CAISERGEGDEQFF. The DNA for the CDR3 is TGTGCCATCAGTGAGCGGGGGGAGGGGGATGAGCAGTTCTTC. The chain couples TRBV10-3 to TRBJ2-1; the D gene is possibly TRBD2 (7 bases). Between the trimmed V and J ends, which lost 2 bases and 8 bases, there was a span of 13 bases. The germline V gene has CDR1 ENHRY and CDR2 SYGVKD. The CDR3 runs 14 residues.

The chain carries TRBV7-2 and TRBJ1-6; perhaps TRBD1 as D (6 bases). Germline CDR1 is SGHTA and CDR2 is FQGNSA. This CDR3 contains 17 residues. V was cut by 4 bases and J by 2 bases, with 15 bases left in between. In nucleotides, the CDR3 is TGTGCCAGCAGCTCGACAGGTAGAGGAACCTATAATTCACCCCTCCACTTT. Translation gives CASSSTGRGTYNSPLHF.

The chain recombines TRBV6-6 with TRBJ1-1; D gene ambiguous. From germline, CDR1 is MNHNY and CDR2 SVGAGI (reference sequence). CDR3 size: 12 residues. V lost 2 bases, J lost 4 bases, and 5 bases lay in between. The CDR3 region is CASSYGGTEAFF. The CDR3 DNA follows: TGTGCCAGCAGTTACGGAGGCACTGAAGCTTTCTTT.

The chain employs TRBV9 and TRBJ2-5; 7 bases match TRBD2. The germline V gene has CDR1 SGDLS and CDR2 YYNGEE. This CDR3 contains 14 residues. Losses at the gene ends were 3 bases for V and 5 bases for J; bases not matched to a gene: 7. This CDR3 is CASSGPGLRETQYF. The CDR3 DNA is TGTGCCAGCAGCGGGCCGGGACTACGGGAGACCCAGTACTTC.

This sequence joins TRBV28 and TRBJ2-7; perhaps TRBD1 as D (7 bases). Trimming shortened V by 2 bases and J by 3 bases, and 11 bases separated the two germline ends. Per germline, CDR1 MDHEN and CDR2 SYDVKM. This CDR3 is built from 14 residues. CDR3 coding DNA: TGTGCCAGCAGTTTACGCCAGGGGGGCTACGAGCAGTACTTC. Amino acids: CASSLRQGGYEQYF.

V is TRBV27 and J is TRBJ2-7; 9 nucleotides align to TRBD1. This CDR3 contains 16 residues. Germline-derived CDR1 and CDR2 are MNHEY and SMNVEV (reference sequence). V lost 7 bases and J lost 3; bases outside the gene matches: 13. This chain's CDR3 is CASTSQSGQGIYEQYF. CDR3 coding DNA: TGTGCCAGCACTTCCCAGTCGGGACAGGGAATCTACGAGCAGTACTTC.

The V call is TRBV6-5, the J call TRBJ2-5, with TRBD1 as a possible D gene (6 bases). Trimming cost V 0 bases and J 5 bases, with 13 bases left between them. This CDR3 is 15 amino acids long. Looked up from germline, CDR1 is MNHEY and CDR2 is SVGAGI. In DNA, the CDR3 is TGTGCCAGCAGTTACTCGTCACAGGGTAGGGAGACCCAGTACTTC. It encodes CASSYSSQGRETQYF.

This rearrangement joins TRBV25-1 to TRBJ1-3, with TRBD1 matching 9 bases. Germline lookup yields CDR1 MGHDK and CDR2 SYGVNS. V trimming: 6 bases; J trimming: 8 bases; junction bases outside the gene matches: 5. The CDR3 has 13 amino acids. The CDR3 nucleotides are TGTGCCAGCAGCGGGACAGGGCGGGACACCATATATTTT. Its protein is CASSGTGRDTIYF.

The rearrangement uses TRBV7-3 and TRBJ2-7; 9 nucleotides line up with TRBD1. CDR3 size: 13 residues. Trimming cost V 3 bases and J 5 bases; bases outside gene matches: 2. Germline loops: CDR1 SGHTA, CDR2 FQGTGA. CDR3 nucleotide sequence: TGTGCCAGCAGCTTGGACAGGGGCCACGAGCAGTACTTC. Encoded protein: CASSLDRGHEQYF.

The CDR3 bases are TGTGCCAGCAGAGACAGGGGAAATGAAAAACTGTTTTTT. Translation: CASRDRGNEKLFF. The chain combines TRBV28 with TRBJ1-4; 8 bases are a match to TRBD1. Germline CDR1 is MDHEN and CDR2 is SYDVKM. The trim removed 6 bases at V and 5 bases at J, leaving 2 bases unmatched. This CDR3 has 13 amino acids.

V is TRBV6-5 and J is TRBJ2-3; a possible D gene is TRBD2 (6 bases). CDR1 and CDR2 from the germline V gene are MNHEY and SVGAGI. This CDR3 has 14 amino acids. V was trimmed by 10 bases and J by 0 bases, leaving 14 bases between them. The CDR3 sequence is CATHSGTSTDTQYF. Here the CDR3 DNA reads TGTGCCACCCATAGCGGTACTAGCACAGATACGCAGTATTTT.

The chain is built from TRBV29-1 and TRBJ1-4, with D possibly matching TRBD1 (5 bases). The V end lost 3 bases, the J end lost 8 bases, and 13 bases lay between the germline ends. CDR1 and CDR2 (germline): SQVTM, ANQGSEA. The CDR3 loop spans 13 amino acids. CDR3 residues: CSVEGRAGEKLFF. As DNA, the CDR3 is TGCAGCGTTGAGGGCCGGGCAGGGGAAAAACTGTTTTTT. The complete variable domain, with remaining parts taken from reference TRBV29-1 and TRBJ1-4, reads SAVISQKPSRDICQRGTSLTIQCQVDSQVTMMFWYRQQPGQSLTLIATANQGSEATYESGFVIDKFPISRPNLTFSTLTVSNMSPEDSSIYLCSVEGRAGEKLFFGSGTQLSVL.